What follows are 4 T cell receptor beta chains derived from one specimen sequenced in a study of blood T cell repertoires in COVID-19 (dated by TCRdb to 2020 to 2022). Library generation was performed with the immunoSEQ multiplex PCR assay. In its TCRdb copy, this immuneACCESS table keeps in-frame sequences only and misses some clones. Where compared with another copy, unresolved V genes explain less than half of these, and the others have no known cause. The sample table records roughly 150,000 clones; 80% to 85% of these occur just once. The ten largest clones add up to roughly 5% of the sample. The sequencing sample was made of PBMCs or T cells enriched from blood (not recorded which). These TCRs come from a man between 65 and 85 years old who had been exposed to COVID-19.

CDR3 residues: CASSQDSGADTQYF. CDR3 bases: TGTGCCAGCAGCCAAGATAGCGGGGCAGATACGCAGTATTTT. The chain carries TRBV3-1 (or the pseudogene TRBV3-2) and TRBJ2-3; 8 bases are a match to TRBD2. Germline V gene data show CDR1 as LGHDT and CDR2 as YNNKEL (reference sequence). V was clipped by 0 bases and J by 4 bases; unmatched bases: 0. This CDR3 has 14 amino acids.

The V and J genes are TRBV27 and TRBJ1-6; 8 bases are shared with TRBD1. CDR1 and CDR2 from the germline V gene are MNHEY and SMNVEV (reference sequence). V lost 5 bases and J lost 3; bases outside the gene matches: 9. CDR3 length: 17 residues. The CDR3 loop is CASSPRGQGDYNSPLHF. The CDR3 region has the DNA TGTGCCAGCAGTCCCCGAGGACAGGGAGACTATAATTCACCCCTCCACTTT.

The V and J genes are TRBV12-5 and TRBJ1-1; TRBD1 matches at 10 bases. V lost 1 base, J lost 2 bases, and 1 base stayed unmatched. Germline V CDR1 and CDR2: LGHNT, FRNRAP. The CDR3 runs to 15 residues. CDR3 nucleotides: TGTGCTAGTGGTTTGGGGACAGGGGGAAACACTGAAGCTTTCTTT. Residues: CASGLGTGGNTEAFF.

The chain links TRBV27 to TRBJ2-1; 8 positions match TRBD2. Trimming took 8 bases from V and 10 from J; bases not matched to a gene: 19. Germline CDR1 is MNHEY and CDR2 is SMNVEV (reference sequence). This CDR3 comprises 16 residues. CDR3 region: CASGALRAGAPSEQFF. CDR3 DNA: TGTGCCAGCGGGGCCCTACGAGCGGGGGCCCCTTCGGAGCAGTTCTTC.